The 25 T cell receptor beta chains reported below all come from one sample, sequenced in a study of control samples from healthy donors and cancer patients. TCRdb keeps only in-frame clones here, not all; method: immunoSEQ multiplex PCR. Among 80,000 to 85,000 clones, approximately 90% were seen once, and the ten largest hold under 7.5%. The specimen was blood. Receptors originate from a woman in her 50s in good health.

This chain joins TRBV4-1 and TRBJ1-6, with D perhaps matching TRBD1 (6 bases). The V end was cut by 1 base, the J end by 2 bases, with 12 bases between. The CDR3 is 17 amino acids. Germline V gene lookup returns CDR1 MGHRA and CDR2 YSYEKL. CDR3 sequence: CASSQAGARAYNSPLHF. As DNA, the CDR3 is TGCGCCAGCAGCCAAGCGGGGGCGCGGGCCTATAATTCACCCCTCCACTTT.

V is TRBV30 and J is TRBJ2-3, with TRBD2 matching 9 bases. This CDR3 spans 15 amino acids. After removal of 4 bases from V and 5 bases from J, the junction contained 10 bases not matched to a gene. Per the germline V gene, CDR1 is GTSNPN and CDR2 is SVGIG (reference sequence). This CDR3 is CAWTLLAGSGDTQYF. The CDR3 nucleotides read TGTGCCTGGACCCTGCTAGCGGGGAGCGGAGATACGCAGTATTTT.

This chain joins TRBV24-1 and TRBJ1-1, with 9 bases that match TRBD1. Germline-derived CDR1 and CDR2 are KGHDR and SFDVKD. J gave up 1 base and V 9 bases, and 8 bases lay outside the gene matches. The CDR3 is made up of 15 amino acids. The CDR3 bases are TGTGCCACCCCCTGCTCGACAGGGGGGAACACTGAAGCTTTCTTT. It specifies CATPCSTGGNTEAFF.

The gene calls are TRBV9 and TRBJ1-3; TRBD1 matches at 7 bases. V lost 5 bases and J lost 4; bases outside the gene matches: 6. This CDR3 spans 14 amino acids. Germline V CDR1 and CDR2: SGDLS, YYNGEE. As DNA, the CDR3 is TGTGCCAGCAGTAAGACAGGGACCGGAAACACCATATATTTT. This gives the protein CASSKTGTGNTIYF.

The J gene is TRBJ1-6, the V gene TRBV19; D perhaps matches TRBD1 (6 bases). CDR3 size: 13 residues. V shed 6 bases and J shed 7 bases, with 10 bases lying between them. The germline V gene has CDR1 LNHDA and CDR2 SQIVND (reference sequence). The CDR3 reads CASRDRRNSPLHF. Here the CDR3 DNA reads TGTGCCAGTAGGGACAGAAGAAATTCACCCCTCCACTTT.

The V call is TRBV6-1, the J call TRBJ1-3; 7 bases are a match to TRBD1. This CDR3 is 16 amino acids long. V was pared by 4 bases and J by 7 bases, with 13 bases of the junction left unmatched. Germline V gene data show CDR1 as MNHNS and CDR2 as SASEGT. CDR3 in DNA: TGTGCCAGCAGTGGACATCCAGCCACAGGGGAGAACACCATATATTTT. Translating gives CASSGHPATGENTIYF.

J is TRBJ1-5 and V is TRBV7-8; no clear D. V lost 8 bases and J 4 bases, leaving 12 bases between the germline ends. Germline lookup yields CDR1 SGHVS and CDR2 FQNEAQ. This CDR3 spans 13 amino acids. Written as DNA, the CDR3 is TGTGCCAGCGGACCCCAAGGAAATCAGCCCCAGCATTTT. It yields the protein CASGPQGNQPQHF.

The V call is TRBV2, the J call TRBJ2-2; 10 bases map to TRBD2. The V gene end was trimmed by 6 bases and the J gene end by 7 bases; junction bases not matched to a gene: 8. CDR1 and CDR2 from the germline V gene are SNHLY and FYNNEI. The CDR3 is 15 residues long. The CDR3 region is CASSWTSGLNGELFF. As DNA, the CDR3 is TGTGCCAGCAGCTGGACTAGCGGCCTAAACGGGGAGCTGTTTTTT. The entire variable domain, with the rest obtained from reference TRBV2 and TRBJ2-2, is as follows: EPEVTQTPSHQVTQMGQEVILRCVPISNHLYFYWYRQILGQKVEFLVSFYNNEISEKSEIFDDQFSVERPDGSNFTLKIRSTKLEDSAMYFCASSWTSGLNGELFFGEGSRLTVL.

The table lists this clone with a count of one. The chain is built from TRBV6-5 and TRBJ2-4; no firm D call. Germline CDR1 reads MNHEY; CDR2 reads SVGAGI. This CDR3 is 14 amino acids long. The ends were cut back, 4 bases at V and 5 bases at J, with 12 bases in the middle. CDR3 sequence (DNA): TGTGCCAGCAGTTCACGAAATTGGGAAAACATTCAGTACTTC. It codes for CASSSRNWENIQYF.

CDR3 amino acids: CASRTSGSYEQYF. The CDR3 DNA reads as TGTGCCAGCAGGACTAGCGGGTCCTACGAGCAGTACTTC. The chain links TRBV12-3 or TRBV12-4 to TRBJ2-7; 10 bases are a match to TRBD2. The CDR3 covers 13 residues. After removal of 6 bases from V and 1 base from J, the junction contained 0 bases not matched to a gene.

This clone occurred a few times. The chain couples TRBV7-6 to TRBJ2-2; tentatively, D is TRBD2 (6 bases). Germline V gives CDR1 SGHVS, CDR2 FNYEAQ. V was trimmed by 4 bases and J by 2 bases, leaving 20 bases between them. The CDR3 is 18 amino acids. CDR3 amino acids: CASSSRPPGGTNTGELFF. In nucleotides, the CDR3 is TGTGCCAGCAGCTCTAGGCCCCCCGGGGGAACAAACACCGGGGAGCTGTTTTTT. Based on the CDR3 plus reference TRBV7-6 and TRBJ2-2, the full variable domain is GAGVSQSPRYKVTKRGQDVALRCDPISGHVSLYWYRQALGQGPEFLTYFNYEAQQDKSGLPNDRFSAERPEGSISTLTIQRTEQRDSAMYRCASSSRPPGGTNTGELFFGEGSRLTVL.

The gene calls are TRBV14 and TRBJ1-4; TRBD1 aligns across 8 bases. The V gene end was trimmed by 2 bases and the J gene end by 8 bases; junction bases not matched to a gene: 4. This CDR3 is 14 amino acids long. CDR1 is SGHDN and CDR2 is FVKESK in the germline V gene. CDR3 sequence (DNA): TGTGCCAGCAGCCAACTACAGGGGGGCGAAAAACTGTTTTTT. As protein: CASSQLQGGEKLFF.

This sequence joins TRBV5-8 and TRBJ1-2, with D uncertain. Germline V gives CDR1 SGHTS, CDR2 YDEGEE. Trimming cost V 0 bases and J 6 bases, with 12 bases left between them. CDR3 length equals 14 residues. The CDR3 loop is CASSLVVVRNGYTF. The CDR3 bases are TGTGCCAGCAGCTTGGTTGTGGTACGGAATGGCTACACCTTC.

The chain couples TRBV30 to TRBJ2-7, with 8 nucleotides matching TRBD2. Per the germline V gene, CDR1 is GTSNPN and CDR2 is SVGIG (reference sequence). The CDR3 has 14 amino acids. J was trimmed by 0 bases and V by 6 bases; bases with no gene match: 7. This CDR3 reads CACRAGASSYEQYF. The CDR3 DNA reads as TGTGCCTGCCGAGCGGGGGCGAGCTCCTACGAGCAGTACTTC. Filled out from reference TRBV30 and TRBJ2-7, the complete variable domain reads SQTIHQWPATLVQPVGSPLSLECTVEGTSNPNLYWYRQAAGRGLQLLFYSVGIGQISSEVPQNLSASRPQDRQFILSSKKLLLSDSGFYLCACRAGASSYEQYFGPGTRLTVT.

The rearrangement uses TRBV28 and TRBJ2-2, with D hard to call. CDR3 length: 11 amino acids. Germline CDR1 reads MDHEN; CDR2 reads SYDVKM. Trimming removed 2 bases at V and 9 bases at J, with 4 bases between. CDR3 residues: CASSLSRELFF. Here the CDR3 DNA reads TGTGCCAGCAGTTTAAGCCGGGAGCTGTTTTTT.

This rearrangement joins TRBV21-1 to TRBJ1-1; no DNA check was done on the table's D call, TRBD1. TRBV21-1 is assigned pseudogene status. The CDR3 has 15 amino acids. CDR3 DNA: TGTGCCAGCAGCAAAGGTCGACACCGGAACACTGAAGCTTTCTTT. Translated: CASSKGRHRNTEAFF.

V and J are TRBV5-1 and TRBJ2-7; TRBD2 aligns across 11 bases. This CDR3 spans 15 amino acids. The germline V gene encodes CDR1 SGHRS and CDR2 YFSETQ. The V and J ends lost 3 bases and 3 bases, in that order; junction bases with no gene match: 5. CDR3 sequence (DNA): TGCGCCAGCAGCTATCTAGCGGGGGGCAGCTACGAGCAGTACTTC. Its translation: CASSYLAGGSYEQYF.

V gene TRBV9 combines with J gene TRBJ1-6; a possible D gene is TRBD1 (5 bases). Germline V lookup: CDR1 SGDLS, CDR2 YYNGEE. Trimming cost V 0 bases and J 7 bases, with 5 bases left between them. CDR3 length: 13 amino acids. The CDR3 DNA follows: TGTGCCAGCAGCGTAGCAGGGAATTCACCCCTCCACTTT. This translates into CASSVAGNSPLHF.

This chain connects TRBV19 to TRBJ2-2; no clear D. The V and J ends lost 5 bases and 0 bases respectively, with 10 bases between them. The CDR3 contains 15 residues. The germline V gene has CDR1 LNHDA and CDR2 SQIVND (reference sequence). CDR3 amino acids: CASSSQSANTGELFF. In nucleotides, the CDR3 is TGTGCCAGTAGTTCCCAGTCTGCGAACACCGGGGAGCTGTTTTTT.

This clone was recorded only once. J is TRBJ1-3 and V is TRBV5-6, with D tentatively TRBD1 (5 bases). This CDR3 is 16 amino acids long. The germline gives CDR1 SGHDT, CDR2 YYEEEE. V lost 0 bases, J lost 0 bases, and 10 bases lay in between. The CDR3 DNA follows: TGTGCCAGCAGCTTGGGCAGGACATACTCTGGAAACACCATATATTTT. This sequence encodes CASSLGRTYSGNTIYF.

Turning to this clone: An end of the junction differs from the germline gene, which may be a read error. Other DNA sequences in the sample encode the same CDR3. The CDR3 sequence: CASSEDRRSGYTF. CDR3 bases: TGTGCCAGTAGTGAAGACCGTCGGTCCGGCTACACCTTC. The chain combines TRBV6-1 with TRBJ1-2; D ambiguous. Germline assignment: CDR1 MNHNS and CDR2 SASEGT. This CDR3 region has 13 residues.

The V gene is TRBV6-5, the J gene TRBJ1-2; TRBD1 aligns across 9 bases. Losses at the gene ends were 4 bases for V and 4 bases for J; bases not matched to a gene: 10. CDR1 is MNHEY and CDR2 is SVGAGI in the germline V gene. The CDR3 spans 16 residues. For the CDR3, the DNA is TGTGCCAGCAGTTCGTGGACAGGGGAGGGGGGCTATGGCTACACCTTC. Amino acid sequence: CASSSWTGEGGYGYTF.

For the CDR3, the DNA is TGTGCCAGCAGCCAAGAAGTTGAGAGCTCCTACGAGCAGTACTTC. Its translation: CASSQEVESSYEQYF. The chain uses TRBV4-2 and TRBJ2-7, with D hard to call. The V and J ends lost 0 bases and 0 bases respectively, with 9 bases between them. This CDR3 comprises 15 residues. Germline assignment: CDR1 LGHNA and CDR2 YNFKEQ.

The V call is TRBV6-1, the J call TRBJ1-6; D perhaps matches TRBD1 (5 bases). Trimming left V 6 bases short and J 3 bases short, with 12 bases between. CDR1 is MNHNS, CDR2 SASEGT, per germline. This CDR3 region has 15 residues. In nucleotides, the CDR3 is TGTGCCAGCAGCATACCAGGGAACTATAATTCACCCCTCCACTTT. It specifies CASSIPGNYNSPLHF.

The rearrangement joins TRBV18 to TRBJ1-1; D unclear. The ends were cut back, 6 bases at V and 0 bases at J, with 8 bases in the middle. The CDR3 is 13 amino acids. Per the germline V gene, CDR1 is KGHSH and CDR2 is LQKENI. The CDR3 DNA reads as TGTGCCAGCTCCCTTAGTATGAACACTGAAGCTTTCTTT. It codes for CASSLSMNTEAFF.